This section outlines one T cell receptor (beta chain) sequence together with its context. Germline assignment: CDR1 LGHDT and CDR2 YNNKEL (reference sequence). With V trimmed by 1 base and J by 2 bases, 8 bases remained unmatched. This CDR3 is built from 17 residues. The source of the sample is a study of identical twins. TCRdb itself ran the 5' RACE reads through MiXCR, one entry per CDR3 protein. In the table there are 550,000 to 700,000 distinct CDR3 sequences, around 9.6% of which are singletons. The same data also contributed to another study, on yellow fever vaccine responses in identical twins.

The receptor was isolated from a woman under 30 in good health. This rearrangement joins TRBV3-1 to TRBJ2-5; 9 bases match TRBD2. What was sequenced was PBMCs. The CDR3 sequence: CASSQAAPGLAQETQYF. In DNA, the CDR3 is TGTGCCAGCAGCCAAGCTGCGCCGGGACTAGCACAAGAGACCCAGTACTTC.